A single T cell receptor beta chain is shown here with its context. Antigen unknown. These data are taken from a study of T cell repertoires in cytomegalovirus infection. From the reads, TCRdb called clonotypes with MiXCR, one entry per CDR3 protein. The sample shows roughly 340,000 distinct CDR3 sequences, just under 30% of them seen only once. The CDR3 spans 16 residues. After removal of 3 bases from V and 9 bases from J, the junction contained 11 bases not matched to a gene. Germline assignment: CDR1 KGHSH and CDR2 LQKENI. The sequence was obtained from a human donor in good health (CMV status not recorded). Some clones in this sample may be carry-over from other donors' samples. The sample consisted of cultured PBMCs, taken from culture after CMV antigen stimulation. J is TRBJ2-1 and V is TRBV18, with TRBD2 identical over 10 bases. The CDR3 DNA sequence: TGTGCCAGCTCACCGCCCGGGACTAGCGCGGGTAGTGAGCAGTTCTTC. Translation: CASSPPGTSAGSEQFF.